The sample holds one count of the clone carrying this T cell receptor (beta chain). Sequencing used immunoSEQ multiplex PCR; TCRdb keeps in-frame clones, though not all of them. The sample shows some 420,000 clones, around 89% of them seen only once. The data were taken from a study of Ad26.COV2.S vaccination and SARS-CoV-2 variants. Overall study context: In the COV1001 trial, the donor was in the Ad26.COV2.S arm. Intramuscularly, Ad26.COV2.S was given either once or twice, 56 days apart.

Specified treatment: roughly 20 received Ad26.COV2.S at low or high dose, single or two shots; five or six received placebo; per-sample allocation not given. The samples date from day 63 after the first vaccine or placebo injection. Aged 18-55 years, donor was enrolled in Boston in the early 2020s. The vaccine antigen was prefusion-stabilized Wuhan SARS-CoV-2 spike. The clonotype was recovered from a person aged 18-65 years who received the Ad26.COV2.S COVID-19 vaccine or a placebo. This specimen was peripheral blood, taken in a trial of Ad26.COV2.S vaccine versus placebo.

The CDR3 is CASSYILTPSYGYTF. The DNA for the CDR3 is TGTGCCAGCAGTTACATCCTGACACCCTCCTATGGCTACACCTTC. V usage is TRBV6-2 or TRBV6-3 and J usage is TRBJ1-2; no clear D gene. The CDR3 loop spans 15 amino acids. Germline V CDR1 and CDR2: MNHEY, SVGEGT. Trimming removed 2 bases at V and 4 bases at J, with 14 bases between.